A single T cell receptor (beta chain) is shown here with its context. What it binds is not known. The sample originates from a study of tumor and adjacent non-tumor tissue in lung cancer. About the study: The cohort had around eleven adenocarcinoma, a couple of squamous cell and 1 small cell patients.

A modified ARM-PCR protocol with three rounds of nested PCR amplified TCRbeta. TCRdb itself ran the multiplex PCR reads through MiXCR, one entry per CDR3 protein. Seen here are tens of thousands of distinct CDR3 sequences, more than 65% observed once, and the top ten hold 40%. Germline values: CDR1 MDHEN, CDR2 SYDVKM. This CDR3 region has 15 residues. Trimming removed 5 bases at V and 2 bases at J, with 14 bases between. No cell sorting was done before RNA was extracted from the tissue. This non-tumor lung sample came from over 3 cm beyond the tumor edge. The study, taken as a whole, reports: Shorter survival was associated with higher TCR diversity in tumors. Tumor tissue had significantly higher TCR diversity than normal lung. Normal lung showed higher cumulative top 100 clone frequency than tumor.

The sequence was obtained from a man between 70 and 80 years old with non-small cell lung cancer. The source material was distant non-tumor lung tissue. J is TRBJ2-3 and V is TRBV28, with D possibly being TRBD2 (6 bases). The CDR3 protein is CASSPQGGVTDTQYF. Written as DNA, the CDR3 is TGTGCCAGCAGTCCCCAGGGCGGGGTCACAGATACGCAGTATTTT.